These 16 T cell receptor beta chains were all obtained from the same sample, sequenced in a study of blood T cell repertoires in COVID-19. This table comes from immunoSEQ multiplex PCR, and its TCRdb copy is limited to in-frame clones, with some not included. This table holds 110,000 or so clones, around 76% found once. The material sequenced was peripheral blood. These receptors were taken from a woman in her seventies with acute or convalescent COVID-19.

The chain is built from TRBV19 and TRBJ1-3; D uncertain. Germline assignment: CDR1 LNHDA and CDR2 SQIVND (reference sequence). This CDR3 is built from 20 residues. Trimming removed 3 bases from V and 1 base from J, with 25 bases in between. The CDR3 nucleotides are TGTGCCAGTAGTATGGTCGGCGGGTCTTTCAGACCTCAATCTGGAAACACCATATATTTT. Amino acids: CASSMVGGSFRPQSGNTIYF.

V and J are TRBV5-1 and TRBJ1-1; TRBD1 aligns across 9 bases. The V segment lost 0 bases and the J segment 4 bases; nucleotides outside the gene matches: 4. Per the germline V gene, CDR1 is SGHRS and CDR2 is YFSETQ. The CDR3 is 15 residues long. CDR3 sequence (DNA): TGCGCCAGCAGCTTGGCTTACAGGGGGCCCACTGAAGCTTTCTTT. Translated, it gives CASSLAYRGPTEAFF. The whole variable domain, remainder taken from reference TRBV5-1 and TRBJ1-1, is KAGVTQTPRYLIKTRGQQVTLSCSPISGHRSVSWYQQTPGQGLQFLFEYFSETQRNKGNFPGRFSGRQFSNSRSEMNVSTLELGDSALYLCASSLAYRGPTEAFFGQGTRLTVV.

The CDR3 loop is CASSFSWGGTNTEAFF. In nucleotides, the CDR3 is TGTGCCAGCAGCTTTTCATGGGGGGGGACGAACACTGAAGCTTTCTTT. The V call is TRBV3-1 (or the pseudogene TRBV3-2), the J call TRBJ1-1, with D tentatively TRBD1 (5 bases). The CDR3 runs 16 residues. Germline CDR1 LGHDT, CDR2 YNNKEL (reference sequence). V lost 5 bases to trimming and J lost 1 base, with 17 bases between them.

This clone was observed a handful of times. This chain joins TRBV7-2 and TRBJ1-3; no firm D call. This CDR3 is 13 amino acids long. Per germline, CDR1 SGHTA and CDR2 FQGNSA. The germline V and J ends were trimmed by 5 bases and 8 bases, with 13 bases remaining between them. In DNA form, the CDR3 reads TGTGCCAGCAGCAGAAACGGGAGGGACACCATATATTTT. This gives the protein CASSRNGRDTIYF. The variable domain in full, with the rest retrieved from reference TRBV7-2 and TRBJ1-3, is GAGVSQSPSNKVTEKGKDVELRCDPISGHTALYWYRQSLGQGLEFLIYFQGNSAPDKSGLPSDRFSAERTGGSVSTLTIQRTQQEDSAVYLCASSRNGRDTIYFGEGSWLTVV.

This clone was seen more than once but under ten times. V gene TRBV30 combines with J gene TRBJ2-5; 9 nucleotides agree with TRBD1. This CDR3 region has 18 residues. The germline gives CDR1 GTSNPN, CDR2 SVGIG (reference sequence). The V segment lost 0 bases and the J segment 1 base; nucleotides outside the gene matches: 12. CDR3 bases: TGTGCCTGGAGTGTTCCCGGGACAGGGACTTATTCCCAAGAGACCCAGTACTTC. It codes for CAWSVPGTGTYSQETQYF.

The rearrangement joins TRBV2 to TRBJ2-5, with D perhaps TRBD2 (6 bases). The CDR3 runs to 11 residues. CDR1 is SNHLY and CDR2 is FYNNEI in the germline V gene. Trimming pared 11 bases from V and 0 bases from J, leaving 7 bases between. The CDR3 loop is CAGGYQETQYF. For the CDR3, the DNA is TGTGCCGGGGGGTACCAAGAGACCCAGTACTTC.

The rearrangement uses TRBV27 and TRBJ2-1; 9 nucleotides match TRBD2. CDR1 is MNHEY and CDR2 is SMNVEV in the germline V gene (reference sequence). The CDR3 consists of 20 residues. Losses at the gene ends were 0 bases for V and 0 bases for J; bases not matched to a gene: 12. In DNA, the CDR3 is TGTGCCAGCAGTTTATCCCTGAGGGCGGGGGGGTCTCGCTCCTACAATGAGCAGTTCTTC. This gives the protein CASSLSLRAGGSRSYNEQFF.

CDR3 sequence: CASSLGQQAGASLGADTQYF. DNA for the CDR3: TGTGCCAGCAGCTTAGGTCAACAGGCGGGGGCGTCCCTCGGCGCAGATACGCAGTATTTT. The chain couples TRBV11-3 to TRBJ2-3, with TRBD2 as a possible D gene (7 bases). The CDR3 loop spans 20 amino acids. The germline V gene encodes CDR1 SGHNT and CDR2 YENEEA. Trimming shortened V by 1 base and J by 4 bases, and 27 bases separated the two germline ends. Using reference TRBV11-3 and TRBJ2-3 for the parts outside the CDR3, the full variable domain is EAGVVQSPRYKIIEKKQPVAFWCNPISGHNTLYWYLQNLGQGPELLIRYENEEAVDDSQLPKDRFSAERLKGVDSTLKIQPAELGDSAVYLCASSLGQQAGASLGADTQYFGPGTRLTVL.

The V call is TRBV24-1, the J call TRBJ2-7; TRBD1 matches 8 bases. The CDR3 is 15 residues long. The V gene end was trimmed by 4 bases and the J gene end by 7 bases; junction bases not matched to a gene: 11. Germline CDR1 KGHDR, CDR2 SFDVKD. The CDR3, as DNA: TGTGCCACCAGTGACGGTGGGACAGGTCGAGGGGAGCAGTACTTC. Its translation: CATSDGGTGRGEQYF.

This clone was seen only a few times. The V and J genes are TRBV19 and TRBJ1-5; a possible D gene is TRBD1 (6 bases). From germline, CDR1 is LNHDA and CDR2 SQIVND (reference sequence). This CDR3 has 18 residues. V lost 3 bases and J 6 bases, leaving 24 bases between the germline ends. DNA of the CDR3: TGTGCCAGTAGTATGCGAGACACTCAGCAGGGGCCCGTTCAGCCCCAGCATTTT. It specifies CASSMRDTQQGPVQPQHF.

CDR3 sequence: CASSLAPGTNQPQHF. DNA of the CDR3: TGTGCCAGCAGCTTGGCGCCAGGTACTAATCAGCCCCAGCATTTT. The chain combines TRBV5-5 with TRBJ1-5; D is uncertain. Germline loops: CDR1 SGHKS, CDR2 YYEKEE (reference sequence). Trimming left V 0 bases short and J 4 bases short, with 11 bases between. The length of the CDR3 is 15 residues.

With regard to this clone: The same CDR3 is also encoded by other DNA sequences in this sample. This chain links TRBV27 with TRBJ1-5; 11 bases fit TRBD1. Germline trimming cut 5 bases from V and 4 bases from J; bases unmatched to any gene: 4. The CDR3 loop spans 15 amino acids. Germline CDR1 and CDR2: MNHEY and SMNVEV (reference sequence). The CDR3 DNA sequence: TGTGCCAGCAGTCCCGGGACAGGGGGAAATCAGCCCCAGCATTTT. This encodes CASSPGTGGNQPQHF.

The genes are TRBV5-1 and TRBJ1-1; D possibly corresponds to TRBD1 (5 bases). Germline V gives CDR1 SGHRS, CDR2 YFSETQ. The CDR3 totals 15 residues. Trimming stripped 4 bases from V and 0 bases from J, with 13 bases between. The CDR3 DNA reads as TGCGCCAGCAGCCCTCAGGGTCAATTGAACACTGAAGCTTTCTTT. This encodes CASSPQGQLNTEAFF.

This clone has only a few counts. This chain uses TRBV19 with TRBJ2-2; perhaps TRBD1 as D (5 bases). Looked up from germline, CDR1 is LNHDA and CDR2 is SQIVND (reference sequence). The CDR3 runs 15 residues. Trimming removed 4 bases at V and 1 base at J, with 10 bases between. CDR3 sequence (DNA): TGTGCCAGTAGTAAGCTCACAGGGAACACCGGGGAGCTGTTTTTT. Translating it yields CASSKLTGNTGELFF.

Only a few counts were recorded for this clone. The chain has TRBV3-1 (or the pseudogene TRBV3-2) and TRBJ2-7; the D is unclear. The V gene lost 3 bases and the J gene lost 0 bases, with 6 bases spanning the gap. Germline CDR1 is LGHDT and CDR2 is YNNKEL (reference sequence). The CDR3 extends over 13 amino acids. CDR3 region: CASSHLNSYEQYF. The CDR3 DNA follows: TGTGCCAGCAGCCACCTTAACTCCTACGAGCAGTACTTC.

The genes are TRBV9 and TRBJ1-1, with D maybe TRBD1 (5 bases). Trimming pared 3 bases from V and 1 base from J, leaving 19 bases between. The CDR3 extends over 17 amino acids. The germline gives CDR1 SGDLS, CDR2 YYNGEE. The CDR3: CASSAPRGGSTNTEAFF. The CDR3 DNA reads TGTGCCAGCAGCGCCCCCCGGGGGGGGAGCACGAACACTGAAGCTTTCTTT.